Only a few counts were recorded for the clone carrying this TCR beta chain. This entry is derived from a study of patients and donors after allogeneic stem cell transplantation. TCRdb analysed the RT-PCR reads with MiXCR anew, one entry per CDR3 protein. The sample lists about 960,000 distinct CDR3 sequences; about a sixth were seen once. This CDR3 comprises 15 residues. Trimming left V 2 bases short and J 7 bases short, with 15 bases between. Germline V gives CDR1 MNHEY, CDR2 SVGAGI. The TCR originated in a human donor who was either an allogeneic HSCT recipient or a stem cell or donor lymphocyte infusion donor (not recorded which). It is not recorded whose cells these are; they may come from a transplant donor. The J gene is TRBJ2-1, the V gene TRBV6-5; D ambiguous. The sample consisted of blood, either unsorted or a sorted T cell fraction (not recorded which). CDR3 sequence: CASSYVSVEGNEQFF. CDR3 DNA sequence: TGTGCCAGCAGTTACGTCAGCGTAGAAGGGAATGAGCAGTTCTTC.